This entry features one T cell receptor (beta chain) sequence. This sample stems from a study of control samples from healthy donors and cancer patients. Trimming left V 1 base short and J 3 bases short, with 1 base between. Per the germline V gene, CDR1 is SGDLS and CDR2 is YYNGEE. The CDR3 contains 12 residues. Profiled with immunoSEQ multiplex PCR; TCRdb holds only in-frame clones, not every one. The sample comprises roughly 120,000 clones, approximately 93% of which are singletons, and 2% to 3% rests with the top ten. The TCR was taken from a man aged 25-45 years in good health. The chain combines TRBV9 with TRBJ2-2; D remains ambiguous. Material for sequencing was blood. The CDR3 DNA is TGTGCCAGCAGCGTATACACCGGGGAGCTGTTTTTT. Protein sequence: CASSVYTGELFF.